The 31 T cell receptor beta chains given below trace back to one sample, sequenced in a study of shared clonotypes between healthy human individuals. The data were produced by immunoSEQ multiplex PCR, yet TCRdb's version contains in-frame clones alone and is incomplete. Of around 620,000 clones listed, 85% to 95% were seen once; the top ten hold about 0.11%. Terminally differentiated effector memory CD45RA+ cells were left out of the naive CD8 fraction, which was CD45RO-negative and positively selected for CCR7. Sequencing input: naive CD8+ T cells sorted from blood. These receptors were collected from a woman in her twenties or thirties in good health.

This CDR3 reads CATSRGGRPGLRTEAFF. In DNA, the CDR3 is TGTGCCACCAGCAGAGGCGGACGTCCGGGACTACGAACTGAAGCTTTCTTT. V and J are TRBV15 and TRBJ1-1, with D possibly matching TRBD1 (5 bases). V gave up 1 base and J gave up 5 bases, with 20 bases separating them. CDR3 length: 17 residues. CDR1 is LNHNV, CDR2 YYDKDF, per germline (reference sequence).

This chain connects TRBV19 to TRBJ2-1; D not certain. Germline lookup yields CDR1 LNHDA and CDR2 SQIVND (reference sequence). The CDR3 is made up of 12 amino acids. Between the trimmed V and J ends, which lost 11 bases and 6 bases, there was a span of 14 bases. CDR3 residues: CAVMVSFNEQFF. The CDR3 DNA reads TGTGCCGTAATGGTGAGTTTCAATGAGCAGTTCTTC.

This chain uses TRBV4-1 with TRBJ2-5; D might be TRBD2 (6 bases). The CDR3 runs 14 residues. Germline CDR1 reads MGHRA; CDR2 reads YSYEKL. V was pared by 3 bases and J by 11 bases, with 19 bases between. CDR3 residues: CASSQAGRVGEQYF. CDR3 coding DNA: TGCGCCAGCAGCCAGGCGGGACGCGTCGGAGAGCAGTACTTC.

This clone occurred once. The chain has TRBV4-2 and TRBJ1-2; TRBD1 matches at 12 bases. The V gene end was trimmed by 1 base and the J gene end by 6 bases; junction bases not matched to a gene: 6. The CDR3 is made up of 16 amino acids. CDR1 and CDR2 (germline): LGHNA, YNFKEQ. In DNA, the CDR3 is TGTGCCAGCAGCCAAGCGGGCGGGACAGGGGGCCATGGCTACACCTTC. The encoded protein is CASSQAGGTGGHGYTF.

This clone was recorded only once. The gene calls are TRBV6-5 and TRBJ2-2, with TRBD2 identical over 11 bases. Germline V gene data show CDR1 as MNHEY and CDR2 as SVGAGI. The CDR3 sequence is 14 residues long. V dropped 6 bases and J dropped 3; count of bases not matched to a gene: 0. CDR3 nucleotide sequence: TGTGCCAGCAGGGGACTAGCGGACACCGGGGAGCTGTTTTTT. It is translated as CASRGLADTGELFF.

The rearrangement uses TRBV28 and TRBJ1-2; the D is unclear. Germline lookup yields CDR1 MDHEN and CDR2 SYDVKM. This CDR3 is 12 amino acids long. V was trimmed by 8 bases and J by 4 bases, leaving 11 bases between them. CDR3 in DNA: TGTGCCAGCCACGGGCGTAGCTATGGCTACACCTTC. Residues: CASHGRSYGYTF.

The gene calls are TRBV4-2 and TRBJ2-2; D may be TRBD2 (5 bases). V lost 7 bases and J lost 4, with 13 bases in between. This CDR3 region has 14 residues. Germline lookup yields CDR1 LGHNA and CDR2 YNFKEQ. Here the CDR3 DNA reads TGTGCCAGCAAGGGCCCCAGCGGCACCGGGGAGCTGTTTTTT. This gives the protein CASKGPSGTGELFF.

The rearrangement joins TRBV28 to TRBJ1-1; D not certain. The CDR3 runs 13 residues. Trimming left V 4 bases short and J 7 bases short, with 13 bases between. CDR1 and CDR2 (germline): MDHEN, SYDVKM. CDR3 DNA: TGTGCCAGCAGTTCCCCCCCTTCTTATGAAGCTTTCTTT. Its protein is CASSSPPSYEAFF.

The rearrangement uses TRBV28 and TRBJ1-6, with 7 bases that match TRBD1. This CDR3 region has 14 residues. The V gene end was trimmed by 5 bases and the J gene end by 10 bases; junction bases not matched to a gene: 8. CDR1 and CDR2 from the germline V gene are MDHEN and SYDVKM. CDR3 nucleotides: TGTGCCAGCAGTAAAGACAGGGACGGATCACCCCTCCACTTT. This gives the protein CASSKDRDGSPLHF.

This chain uses TRBV6-5 with TRBJ1-2, with D possibly being TRBD1 (6 bases). The V and J ends lost 3 bases and 6 bases respectively, with 14 bases between them. Germline assignment: CDR1 MNHEY and CDR2 SVGAGI. The CDR3 sequence is 14 residues long. The chain's CDR3 is CASSYHRGGHGYTF. DNA for the CDR3: TGTGCCAGCAGTTATCACCGAGGGGGGCATGGCTACACCTTC.

This chain joins TRBV4-2 and TRBJ1-1, with D unresolved. Germline CDR1 LGHNA, CDR2 YNFKEQ. Trimming removed 2 bases at V and 5 bases at J, with 21 bases between. The CDR3 runs to 17 residues. CDR3 DNA: TGTGCCAGCAGCCAACTCCCGCAGGACGGGTTGGATACTGAAGCTTTCTTT. The encoded protein is CASSQLPQDGLDTEAFF.

The genes are TRBV27 and TRBJ2-4, with a possible D match to TRBD1 (6 bases). CDR1 and CDR2 (germline): MNHEY, SMNVEV (reference sequence). The V end was cut by 5 bases, the J end by 4 bases, with 9 bases between. The CDR3 consists of 13 residues. For the CDR3, the DNA is TGTGCCAGCAGTCAGGACAGAAAAAACATTCAGTACTTC. It codes for CASSQDRKNIQYF.

This clone occurred a few times. The genes are TRBV20-1 and TRBJ1-3, with D unresolved. The germline gives CDR1 DFQATT, CDR2 SNEGSKA (reference sequence). Trimming removed 8 bases from V and 8 bases from J, with 13 bases in between. The CDR3 length is 11 residues. CDR3 bases: TGCAGTCCCCGCCTCCGGGACACCATATATTTT. Translated, it gives CSPRLRDTIYF.

J is TRBJ2-7 and V is TRBV27; no definite D call. Germline lookup yields CDR1 MNHEY and CDR2 SMNVEV (reference sequence). This CDR3 has 14 residues. V was trimmed by 0 bases and J by 5 bases, leaving 11 bases between them. CDR3 amino acids: CASSLSPGSDEQYF. CDR3 sequence (DNA): TGTGCCAGCAGTTTATCGCCGGGCTCTGACGAGCAGTACTTC.

V is TRBV15 and J is TRBJ1-5; 9 bases match TRBD1. The CDR3 consists of 15 residues. The V and J ends lost 1 base and 6 bases, in that order; junction bases with no gene match: 4. Germline V lookup: CDR1 LNHNV, CDR2 YYDKDF (reference sequence). CDR3 bases: TGTGCCACCAGCAGAGCAACAGGGGGCTTTCAGCCCCAGCATTTT. It encodes CATSRATGGFQPQHF.

The chain employs TRBV5-1 and TRBJ2-7, with D possibly being TRBD1 (8 bases). Trimming cost V 3 bases and J 5 bases, with 24 bases left between them. The germline V gene has CDR1 SGHRS and CDR2 YFSETQ. The length of the CDR3 is 17 residues. The CDR3 here is CASSWGGPRQGRDEQYF. DNA of the CDR3: TGCGCCAGCAGCTGGGGGGGCCCAAGACAGGGGCGCGACGAGCAGTACTTC.

The chain joins TRBV5-6 to TRBJ2-7, with 11 bases aligning to TRBD2. Trimming took 2 bases from V and 5 from J; bases not matched to a gene: 9. The CDR3 totals 16 residues. Germline V gene data show CDR1 as SGHDT and CDR2 as YYEEEE. Here the CDR3 reads CASSLLAGDASHEQYF. In DNA, the CDR3 is TGTGCCAGCAGCTTACTAGCGGGGGACGCTTCTCACGAGCAGTACTTC.

V is TRBV2 and J is TRBJ2-5; 10 bases match TRBD2. CDR1 is SNHLY, CDR2 FYNNEI, per germline. Trimming at V came to 2 bases and at J to 3 bases, leaving 3 bases not matched to a gene. CDR3 length equals 15 residues. The CDR3, as DNA: TGTGCCAGCAGTGAAACTAGCGGGAAAGAAGAGACCCAGTACTTC. Protein sequence: CASSETSGKEETQYF.

The J gene is TRBJ2-3, the V gene TRBV7-6; a weak D match, TRBD1 (6 bases). This CDR3 is 14 amino acids long. The germline gives CDR1 SGHVS, CDR2 FNYEAQ. V gave up 6 bases and J gave up 2 bases, with 12 bases separating them. The CDR3 sequence: CASRYRENTDTQYF. CDR3 coding DNA: TGTGCCAGCAGATACAGGGAGAACACAGATACGCAGTATTTT.

On this clone: Other DNA sequences in the sample encode the same CDR3. The gene calls are TRBV5-1 and TRBJ2-1; TRBD2 agrees at 11 bases. The CDR3 sequence is 16 residues long. V lost 0 bases, J lost 7 bases, and 6 bases stayed unmatched. CDR1 is SGHRS and CDR2 is YFSETQ in the germline V gene. The CDR3 sequence is CASSLGGLAGGNEQFF. The DNA of the CDR3 is TGCGCCAGCAGCTTGGGAGGACTAGCGGGCGGTAATGAGCAGTTCTTC.

Worth noting for this clone: Different DNA sequences within this sample yield the same CDR3. In DNA form, the CDR3 reads TGTGCCAGCAGCGAAAGGATGGGACAGGGGTCTCCCTTGCCCCAGCATTTT. It is translated as CASSERMGQGSPLPQHF. The chain combines TRBV14 with TRBJ1-5; 10 bases line up with TRBD1. CDR3 length equals 17 residues. The V gene end was trimmed by 5 bases and the J gene end by 9 bases; junction bases not matched to a gene: 16. Germline V gives CDR1 SGHDN, CDR2 FVKESK.

This clone was seen only once. This chain links TRBV29-1 with TRBJ1-2, with a weak D call TRBD1 (5 bases). Trimming shortened V by 2 bases and J by 0 bases, and 10 bases separated the two germline ends. The CDR3 length is 14 residues. Germline V gene sequence: CDR1 SQVTM, CDR2 ANQGSEA. The CDR3 protein is CSVELDRANYGYTF. As DNA, the CDR3 is TGCAGCGTTGAATTAGACAGAGCTAACTATGGCTACACCTTC. Combining the CDR3 with reference TRBV29-1 and TRBJ1-2 gives the whole variable domain SAVISQKPSRDICQRGTSLTIQCQVDSQVTMMFWYRQQPGQSLTLIATANQGSEATYESGFVIDKFPISRPNLTFSTLTVSNMSPEDSSIYLCSVELDRANYGYTFGSGTRLTVV.

J is TRBJ1-4 and V is TRBV19; 8 bases line up with TRBD1. Germline CDR1 is LNHDA and CDR2 is SQIVND (reference sequence). V lost 0 bases and J lost 7; bases outside the gene matches: 10. The CDR3 has 17 amino acids. The CDR3 nucleotides read TGTGCCAGTAGTATAGACCCCCCAGGGGGCGAAGGTGAAAAACTGTTTTTT. Amino acid sequence: CASSIDPPGGEGEKLFF.

The sample holds a few counts of this clone. The genes are TRBV6-4 and TRBJ2-7, with D perhaps assigned TRBD1 or TRBD2 (5 bases each). The germline gives CDR1 MRHNA, CDR2 SNTAGT. Between the trimmed V and J ends, which lost 10 bases and 4 bases, there was a span of 17 bases. The CDR3 covers 13 residues. CDR3 in amino acids: CAMGKVGTYEQYF. CDR3 coding DNA: TGTGCCATGGGTAAGGTAGGGACGTACGAGCAGTACTTC.

The V and J genes are TRBV30 and TRBJ2-7, with 8 bases fitting TRBD1. The CDR3 is 14 amino acids. The germline V gene encodes CDR1 GTSNPN and CDR2 SVGIG (reference sequence). V lost 5 bases to trimming and J lost 3 bases; unmatched junction nucleotides: 9. CDR3 DNA sequence: TGTGCCTGGGGACCCGGACAGGGTCACTACGAGCAGTACTTC. It translates to CAWGPGQGHYEQYF.

The chain is built from TRBV6-5 and TRBJ1-2, with a weak D call TRBD1 (5 bases). The V end was cut by 8 bases, the J end by 3 bases, with 7 bases between. This CDR3 is 11 amino acids long. The germline V gene has CDR1 MNHEY and CDR2 SVGAGI. CDR3 amino acids: CASGAYYGYTF. CDR3 nucleotides: TGTGCCAGCGGGGCATACTATGGCTACACCTTC.

This chain uses TRBV27 with TRBJ2-1; 11 bases agree with TRBD2. Germline trimming cut 1 base from V and 7 bases from J; bases unmatched to any gene: 9. Germline CDR1 is MNHEY and CDR2 is SMNVEV (reference sequence). This CDR3 has 17 residues. Here the CDR3 reads CASSLFVSLAGDNEQFF. For the CDR3, the DNA is TGTGCCAGCAGTTTATTTGTATCACTAGCGGGAGATAATGAGCAGTTCTTC.

V and J are TRBV6-1 and TRBJ1-4; TRBD1 might be the D (5 bases). The CDR3 has 15 residues. With 7 bases removed from V and 0 bases from J, the gap between germline ends came to 12 bases. Germline V gene sequence: CDR1 MNHNS, CDR2 SASEGT. The CDR3 nucleotides read TGTGCCAGCAAAGAGGGGATTGCAACTAATGAAAAACTGTTTTTT. Protein sequence: CASKEGIATNEKLFF.

The chain is built from TRBV29-1 and TRBJ1-2; D uncertain. Germline V CDR1 and CDR2: SQVTM, ANQGSEA. There are 10 residues in the CDR3. With 4 bases removed from V and 6 bases from J, the gap between germline ends came to 6 bases. Here the CDR3 DNA reads TGCAGCGTTGGGAGCGATGGCTACACCTTC. It codes for CSVGSDGYTF.

This rearrangement joins TRBV7-9 to TRBJ2-1; D possibly corresponds to TRBD2 (5 bases). Germline CDR1 SEHNR, CDR2 FQNEAQ (reference sequence). The CDR3 length is 15 residues. V was pared by 4 bases and J by 8 bases, with 18 bases between. This CDR3 reads CASSSELLGVHEQFF. The CDR3, as DNA: TGTGCCAGCAGCTCCGAATTGTTGGGAGTCCATGAGCAGTTCTTC.

The chain joins TRBV7-2 to TRBJ1-2; D gene uncertain. With 5 bases removed from V and 0 bases from J, the gap between germline ends came to 16 bases. Germline CDR1 SGHTA, CDR2 FQGNSA. The CDR3 is made up of 16 amino acids. The CDR3, as DNA: TGTGCCAGCAGCCCAAGGAATACAAACCCTAACTATGGCTACACCTTC. Its protein is CASSPRNTNPNYGYTF.